The present T cell receptor (beta chain) was sequenced within a study of PD-L1 blockade in urothelial cancer. Study context: Of about 30 patients, almost 26 were males with bladder-origin urothelial cancer. Each patient had 0 to 3 earlier chemotherapy regimens. Analyses were performed on blood at 3 weeks after treatment start (the second dose) and at 6 weeks.

The diagnosis in patients was locally advanced or metastatic urothelial carcinoma. Assay used: immunoSEQ multiplex PCR; TCRdb lists only in-frame clones, some missing. This sample has around 40,000 clones, with around four fifths found just once. This TCR came from a man in his sixties with urothelial cancer. Sample: PBMCs, taken around atezolizumab (anti-PD-L1) treatment.

The CDR3 DNA reads TGTGCCAGCAGTTTAACGGGGGGAAGCCCAGATACGCAGTATTTT. It specifies CASSLTGGSPDTQYF. The J gene is TRBJ2-3, the V gene TRBV28; TRBD2 agrees at 7 bases. V dropped 2 bases and J dropped 4; count of bases not matched to a gene: 6. Germline values: CDR1 MDHEN, CDR2 SYDVKM. The CDR3 is made up of 15 amino acids.